This section outlines one T cell receptor (beta chain) sequence together with its context. This clonotype came up a few times. Its antigen remains unidentified. The record has no base qualities; no much larger clone is one base away. These data are taken from a study of molecular identifiers for immune sequencing clone quantification (dated by TCRdb to 2016 to 2018). Broadly, across the study: For a replicate experiment, RNA from around 20,000 or 100,000 naive CD8 T cells was divided into five aliquots, of which four were sequenced. This methods study used CD8 T cells to benchmark TCR RNA copy counting and molecular-identifier clustering-based TCR repertoire sequencing (MIDCIRS). General conclusions and limits of the study: In CMV-specific effector cells, clones with more than 20 RNA copies contained over 97% of molecules, whereas in naive cells such clones contained under 1% of molecules. Spiked-in Jurkat TCR RNA equal to a single cell's worth was reported to be detectable even within 1,200,000 naive CD8 T cells. The sizes of highly expanded clones could end up underestimated when identical TCR molecules share a barcode. Naive libraries contained spiked-in Jurkat TCR RNA (10 copies' worth), which is not part of the donor repertoire. Roughly 3 recovered TCR RNA copies per cell were obtained by modeling, versus around 9.8 by digital PCR, implying a capture efficiency of 25% to 30%. When barcode sub-clustering was omitted, TCR diversity was inflated by chimeric consensus sequences, with chimeras reaching as high as 47%.

Libraries were constructed by PCR. Data came from an Illumina HiSeq 4000. Bulk TCR libraries were made following a previously described method, with the TCR primers given in Table S5. Purification of total RNA was performed with the Qiagen AllPrep DNA/RNA kit. Before any analysis, reads coming from multiple sequencing runs of the same library were combined into one pool. In the authors' own workflow: Reads were retained only if their TCR constant sequence matched exactly, and those retained reads were trimmed to 150 nt and grouped according to their 12-nt molecular barcodes. Reads in each barcode group were sub-clustered using a 15% Levenshtein threshold, and a quality-weighted consensus sequence was built for each RNA molecule. Non-functional sequences were filtered out, along with any lower-count sequence sitting one edit away from another sequence. Barcode sub-clusters with fewer than 20% of the maximum read count were removed, based on fitting two negative binomial distributions. Clones were called with MiXCR by TCRdb after fastp trimmed the public reads at Q25, and only in-frame beta chains were retained. Every distinct CDR3 protein forms one entry, paired with its most common genes and DNA. The V and J calls were not made by the authors but by TCRdb's processing. This sample comprises about half a million distinct CDR3 sequences, 20% to 25% of them detected only once. The top ten constitute under 0.85% of the sample.

Libraries of naive CD8 T cells were generated from about 19,000 to 1,100,000 sorted cells, with 10%, 30% or 50% of the purified RNA used. Naive CD8 T cells, defined as CD8+CD4-CCR7+CD45RA+, were FACS-sorted into RLT Plus buffer on a BD FACSAria II. To test detection sensitivity, Jurkat RNA equal to over nine TCR copies was added to samples of about 18,000-1,100,000 naive CD8 T cells. Enrichment of CD8 T cells was done with RosetteSep CD8+ T Cell Enrichment Cocktail plus Ficoll-Paque, and ACK red cell lysis came afterward. This sequence was found in a human donor in good health. Some libraries in this study had Jurkat cell RNA spiked in. What was sequenced was naive CD8+ T cells from blood, with Jurkat cell RNA spiked in. Taken with the paper, the label for cell subset or site translates to: FACS-sorted CD8+CD4-CCR7+CD45RA+ naive T cells.

Read as DNA, the sequence is TGTGCCAGCAGCCTGACAGGGGCCAATGAGCAGTTCTTC. Its coded protein is CASSLTGANEQFF. The chain is made from TRBV14 and TRBJ2-1; TRBD1 lines up with 8 middle nucleotides. V loses 4 bases at its end and J loses 6 bases; junction bases beyond the gene matches: 2. The germline V gene supplies CDR1 SGHDN and CDR2 FVKESK. The cysteine opens and the phenylalanine closes a CDR3 of 13 amino acids. Just CDR3 DNA is preserved here, 39 bases in frame from base 1.